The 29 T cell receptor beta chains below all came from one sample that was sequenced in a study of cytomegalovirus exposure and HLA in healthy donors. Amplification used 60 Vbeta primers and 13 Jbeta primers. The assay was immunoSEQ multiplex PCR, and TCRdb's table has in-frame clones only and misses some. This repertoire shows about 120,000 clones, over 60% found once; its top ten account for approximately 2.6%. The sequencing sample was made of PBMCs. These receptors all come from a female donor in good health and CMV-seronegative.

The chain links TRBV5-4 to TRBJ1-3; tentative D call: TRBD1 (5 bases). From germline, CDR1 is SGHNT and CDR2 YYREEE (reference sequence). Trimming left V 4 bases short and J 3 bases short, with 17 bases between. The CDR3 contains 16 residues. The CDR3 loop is CASSPRGHGGGNTIYF. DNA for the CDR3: TGTGCCAGCAGCCCCCGTGGGCACGGGGGTGGAAACACCATATATTTT.

CDR3 in DNA: TGTGCCAGCAGCTTTAACCCGGAGGGGGGCTACACCTTC. This gives the protein CASSFNPEGGYTF. The rearrangement joins TRBV7-6 to TRBJ1-2; tentative D call: TRBD1 (5 bases). Germline CDR1 reads SGHVS; CDR2 reads FNYEAQ. V lost 3 bases, J lost 8 bases, and 13 bases lay in between. CDR3 length equals 13 residues.

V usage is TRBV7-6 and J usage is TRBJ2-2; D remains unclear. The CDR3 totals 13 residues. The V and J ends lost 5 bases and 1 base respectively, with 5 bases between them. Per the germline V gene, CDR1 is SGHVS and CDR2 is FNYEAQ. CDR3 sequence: CASSIKNTGELFF. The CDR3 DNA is TGTGCCAGCAGCATCAAGAACACCGGGGAGCTGTTTTTT.

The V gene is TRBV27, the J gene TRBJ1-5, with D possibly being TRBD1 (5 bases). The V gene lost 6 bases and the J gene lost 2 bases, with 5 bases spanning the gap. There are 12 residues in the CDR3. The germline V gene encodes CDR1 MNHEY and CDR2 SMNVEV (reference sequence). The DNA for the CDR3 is TGTGCCAGCAGACAGGGCAATCAGCCCCAGCATTTT. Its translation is CASRQGNQPQHF.

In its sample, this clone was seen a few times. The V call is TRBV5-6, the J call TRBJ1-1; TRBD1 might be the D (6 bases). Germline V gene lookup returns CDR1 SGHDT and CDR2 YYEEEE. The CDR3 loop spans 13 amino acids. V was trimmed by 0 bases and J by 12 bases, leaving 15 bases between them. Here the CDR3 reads CASSLARRGSTFF. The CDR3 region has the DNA TGTGCCAGCAGCTTGGCGCGCAGGGGATCTACTTTCTTT.

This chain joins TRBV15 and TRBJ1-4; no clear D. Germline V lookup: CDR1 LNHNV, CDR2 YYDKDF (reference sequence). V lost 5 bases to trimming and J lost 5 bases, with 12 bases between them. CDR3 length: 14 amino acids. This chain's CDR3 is CATSASLGNEKLFF. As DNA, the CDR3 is TGTGCCACCAGCGCCTCCCTGGGCAATGAAAAACTGTTTTTT.

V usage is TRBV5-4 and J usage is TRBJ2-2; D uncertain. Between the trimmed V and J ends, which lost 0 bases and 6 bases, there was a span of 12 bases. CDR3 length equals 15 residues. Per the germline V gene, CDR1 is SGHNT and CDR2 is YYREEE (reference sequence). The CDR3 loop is CASSLVGRPSGELFF. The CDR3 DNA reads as TGTGCCAGCAGCTTGGTGGGCAGGCCGTCCGGGGAGCTGTTTTTT. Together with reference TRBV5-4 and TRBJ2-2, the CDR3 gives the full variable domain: ETGVTQSPTHLIKTRGQQVTLRCSSQSGHNTVSWYQQALGQGPQFIFQYYREEENGRGNFPPRFSGLQFPNYSSELNVNALELDDSALYLCASSLVGRPSGELFFGEGSRLTVL.

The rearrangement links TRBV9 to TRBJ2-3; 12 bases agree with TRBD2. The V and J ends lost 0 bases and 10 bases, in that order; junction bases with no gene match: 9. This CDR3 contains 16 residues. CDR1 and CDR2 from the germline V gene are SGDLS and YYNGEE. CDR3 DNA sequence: TGTGCCAGCAGCGTAGTGGCTAGCGGGGGGGTTTATGCGCAGTATTTT. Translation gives CASSVVASGGVYAQYF. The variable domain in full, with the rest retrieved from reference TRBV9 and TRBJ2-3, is DSGVTQTPKHLITATGQRVTLRCSPRSGDLSVYWYQQSLDQGLQFLIQYYNGEERAKGNILERFSAQQFPDLHSELNLSSLELGDSALYFCASSVVASGGVYAQYFGPGTRLTVL.

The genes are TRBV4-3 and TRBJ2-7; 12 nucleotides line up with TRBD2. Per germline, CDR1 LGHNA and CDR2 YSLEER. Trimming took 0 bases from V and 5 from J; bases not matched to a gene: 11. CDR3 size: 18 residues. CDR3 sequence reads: CASSQDPASGGATHEQYF. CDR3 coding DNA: TGCGCCAGCAGCCAAGATCCGGCTAGCGGGGGGGCGACCCACGAGCAGTACTTC.

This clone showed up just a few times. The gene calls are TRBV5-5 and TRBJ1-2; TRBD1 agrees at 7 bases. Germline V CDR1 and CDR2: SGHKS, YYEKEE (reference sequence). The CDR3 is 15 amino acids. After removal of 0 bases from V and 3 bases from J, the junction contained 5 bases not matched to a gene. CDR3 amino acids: CASSLGQGVDYGYTF. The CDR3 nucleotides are TGTGCCAGCAGCTTGGGGCAGGGGGTAGACTATGGCTACACCTTC.

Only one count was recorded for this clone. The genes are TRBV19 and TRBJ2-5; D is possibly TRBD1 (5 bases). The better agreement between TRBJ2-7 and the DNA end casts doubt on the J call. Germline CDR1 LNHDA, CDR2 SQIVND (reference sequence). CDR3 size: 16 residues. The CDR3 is CASSIVSTVTSYEQYF. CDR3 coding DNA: TGTGCCAGTAGTATAGTTTCGACAGTCACCTCCTACGAGCAGTACTTC.

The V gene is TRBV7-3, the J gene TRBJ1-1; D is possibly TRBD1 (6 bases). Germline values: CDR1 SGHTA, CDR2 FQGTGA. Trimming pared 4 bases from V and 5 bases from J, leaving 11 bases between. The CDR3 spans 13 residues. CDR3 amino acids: CASSSQQGTEAFF. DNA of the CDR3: TGTGCCAGCAGCTCGCAACAGGGAACTGAAGCTTTCTTT.

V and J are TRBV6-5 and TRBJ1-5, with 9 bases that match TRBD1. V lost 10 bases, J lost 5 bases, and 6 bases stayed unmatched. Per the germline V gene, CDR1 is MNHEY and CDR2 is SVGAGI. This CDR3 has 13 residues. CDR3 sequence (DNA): TGTGCCACCGGGGACAGGGAGCATCAGCCCCAGCATTTT. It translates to CATGDREHQPQHF.

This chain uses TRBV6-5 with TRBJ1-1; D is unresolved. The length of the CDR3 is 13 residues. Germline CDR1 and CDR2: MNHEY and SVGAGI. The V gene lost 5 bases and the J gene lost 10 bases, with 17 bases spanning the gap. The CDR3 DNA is TGTGCCAGCAGTGAGAGGGCGGAGTTGGGAGCTTTCTTT. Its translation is CASSERAELGAFF.

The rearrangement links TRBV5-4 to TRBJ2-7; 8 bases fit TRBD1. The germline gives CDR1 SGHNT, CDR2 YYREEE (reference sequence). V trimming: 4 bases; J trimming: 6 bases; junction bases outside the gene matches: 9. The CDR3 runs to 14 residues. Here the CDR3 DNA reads TGTGCCAGCAGCCCCACCCCGGACAGGGTCGAGCAGTACTTC. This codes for CASSPTPDRVEQYF.

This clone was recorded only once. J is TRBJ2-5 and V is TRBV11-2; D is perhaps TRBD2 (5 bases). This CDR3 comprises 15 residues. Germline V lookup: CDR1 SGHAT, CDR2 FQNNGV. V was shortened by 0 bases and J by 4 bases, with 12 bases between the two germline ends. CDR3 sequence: CASSLDPGSSETQYF. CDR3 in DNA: TGTGCCAGCAGCTTAGATCCGGGGTCGTCAGAGACCCAGTACTTC.

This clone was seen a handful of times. CDR3 DNA sequence: TGTGCCAGCAGCGTAACGGGGAACACTGAAGCTTTCTTT. Translating it yields CASSVTGNTEAFF. The chain employs TRBV9 and TRBJ1-1, with D uncertain. The CDR3 covers 13 residues. V lost 1 base to trimming and J lost 1 base, with 5 bases between them. Per germline, CDR1 SGDLS and CDR2 YYNGEE.

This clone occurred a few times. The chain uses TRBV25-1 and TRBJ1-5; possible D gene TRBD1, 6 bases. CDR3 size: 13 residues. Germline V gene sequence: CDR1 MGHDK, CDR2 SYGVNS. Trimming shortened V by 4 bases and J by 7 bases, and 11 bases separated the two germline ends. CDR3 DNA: TGTGCCAGCAGTGTCACAGGGTACCAGCCCCAGCATTTT. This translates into CASSVTGYQPQHF.

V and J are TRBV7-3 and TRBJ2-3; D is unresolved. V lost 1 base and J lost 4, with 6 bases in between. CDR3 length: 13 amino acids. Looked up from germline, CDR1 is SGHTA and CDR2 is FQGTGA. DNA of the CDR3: TGTGCCAGCAGCTTAAGAGAGGCAGATACGCAGTATTTT. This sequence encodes CASSLREADTQYF.

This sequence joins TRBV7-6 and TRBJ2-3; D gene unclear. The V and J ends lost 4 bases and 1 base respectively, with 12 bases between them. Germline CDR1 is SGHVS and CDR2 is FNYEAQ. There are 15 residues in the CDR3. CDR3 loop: CASSSTGSGTDTQYF. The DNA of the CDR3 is TGTGCCAGCAGCTCTACTGGAAGCGGCACAGATACGCAGTATTTT.

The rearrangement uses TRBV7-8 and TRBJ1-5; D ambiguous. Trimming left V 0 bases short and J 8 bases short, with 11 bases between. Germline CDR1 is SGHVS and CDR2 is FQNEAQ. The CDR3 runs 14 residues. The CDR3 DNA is TGTGCCAGCAGCTTAGCGGGCAGTTTTGAGCCCCAGCATTTT. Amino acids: CASSLAGSFEPQHF.

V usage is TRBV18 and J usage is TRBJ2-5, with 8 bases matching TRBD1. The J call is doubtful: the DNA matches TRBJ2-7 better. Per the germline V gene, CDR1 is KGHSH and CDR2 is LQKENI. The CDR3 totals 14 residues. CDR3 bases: TGTGCCAGCTCACTACAGACAGGGGTGGGCGAGCAGTACTTC. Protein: CASSLQTGVGEQYF.

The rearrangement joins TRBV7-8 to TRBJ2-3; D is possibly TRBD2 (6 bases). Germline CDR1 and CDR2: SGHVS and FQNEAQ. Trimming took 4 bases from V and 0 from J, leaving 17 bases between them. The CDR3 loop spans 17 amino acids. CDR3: CASSSRSGGVSTDTQYF. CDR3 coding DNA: TGTGCCAGCAGCTCCCGCTCAGGCGGGGTCAGCACAGATACGCAGTATTTT.

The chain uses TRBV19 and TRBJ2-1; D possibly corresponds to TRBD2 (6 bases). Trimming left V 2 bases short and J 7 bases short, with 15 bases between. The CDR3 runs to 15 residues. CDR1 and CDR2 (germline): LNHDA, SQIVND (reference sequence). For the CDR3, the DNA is TGTGCCAGTAGTATAATGACGGGGGACTGGAATGAGCAGTTCTTC. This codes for CASSIMTGDWNEQFF.

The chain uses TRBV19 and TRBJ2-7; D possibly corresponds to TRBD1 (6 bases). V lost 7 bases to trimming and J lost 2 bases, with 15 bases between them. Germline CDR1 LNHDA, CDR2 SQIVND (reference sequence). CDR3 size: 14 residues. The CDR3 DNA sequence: TGTGCCAGTAAAAGAACAGGGCAAACCTACGAGCAGTACTTC. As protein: CASKRTGQTYEQYF.

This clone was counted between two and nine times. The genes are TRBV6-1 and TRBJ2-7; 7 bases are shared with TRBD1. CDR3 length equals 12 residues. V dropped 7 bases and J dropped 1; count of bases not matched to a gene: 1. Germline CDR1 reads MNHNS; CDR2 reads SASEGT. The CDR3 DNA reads TGTGCCAGCACGGGACAGTCCTACGAGCAGTACTTC. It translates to CASTGQSYEQYF.

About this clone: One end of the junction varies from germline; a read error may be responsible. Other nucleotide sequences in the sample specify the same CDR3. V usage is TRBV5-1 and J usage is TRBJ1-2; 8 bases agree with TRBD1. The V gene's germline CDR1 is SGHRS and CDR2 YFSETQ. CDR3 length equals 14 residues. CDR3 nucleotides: TGCGCCAGCAGCTTGGCAGGGGGCAACTATGGTTACACCTTC. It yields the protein CASSLAGGNYGYTF.

The CDR3 coding sequence is TGCGCCAGCAGTGAGTCCCCTAGTGGTAACACCGGGGAGCTGTTTTTT. Residues: CASSESPSGNTGELFF. This chain joins TRBV10-1 and TRBJ2-2; D remains ambiguous. The V end was cut by 0 bases, the J end by 2 bases, with 10 bases between. CDR1 WNHNN and CDR2 SYGVQD come from the germline V gene (reference sequence). This CDR3 comprises 16 residues.

CDR3 bases: TGTGCCAGCAGCCGGGACAGGGGAAATTCACCCCTCCACTTT. This translates into CASSRDRGNSPLHF. V and J are TRBV5-4 and TRBJ1-6; 10 bases agree with TRBD1. The J segment lost 7 bases and the V segment lost 4 bases, leaving 2 bases of the junction unmatched. The CDR3 totals 14 residues. Germline V gene lookup returns CDR1 SGHNT and CDR2 YYREEE (reference sequence).